This entry concerns a single T cell receptor beta chain. Sequence at one end of the junction differs from germline and may be a read error. Other DNA sequences of this sample code for an identical CDR3. Clones were sequenced by immunoSEQ multiplex PCR, and TCRdb holds only the in-frame ones, with some missing. The sample lists just under 45,000 clones; 90% to 97% were seen once. The sample is drawn from a study of T cell changes during pregnancy in multiple sclerosis. The CDR3 has 14 residues. Germline CDR1 SGHAT, CDR2 FQNNGV. Sample: peripheral blood, taken in the second trimester of pregnancy. The source is a female donor with multiple sclerosis, enrolled in a pregnancy study. The chain has TRBV11-2 and TRBJ2-7, with 10 positions matching TRBD1. The CDR3 nucleotides read TGCGCCAGCAGCTCTGGGGGACAGGGGTACGAGCAGTACTTC. Its translation is CASSSGGQGYEQYF.